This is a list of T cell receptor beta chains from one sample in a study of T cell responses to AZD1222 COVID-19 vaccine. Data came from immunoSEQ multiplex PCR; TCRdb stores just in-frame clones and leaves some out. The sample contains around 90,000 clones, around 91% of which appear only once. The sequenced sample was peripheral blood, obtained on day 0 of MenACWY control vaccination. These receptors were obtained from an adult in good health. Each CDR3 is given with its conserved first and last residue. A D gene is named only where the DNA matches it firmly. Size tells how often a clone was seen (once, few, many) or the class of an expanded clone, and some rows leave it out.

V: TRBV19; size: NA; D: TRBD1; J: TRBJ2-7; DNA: TGTGCCAGTAGCAACGAGGGGGCGGCCTACGAGCAGTACTTC; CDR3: CASSNEGAAYEQYF
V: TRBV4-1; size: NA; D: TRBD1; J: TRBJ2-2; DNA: TGCGCCAGCAGCCAAGTCGACAGGGGGGTCGGGGAGCTGTTTTTT; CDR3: CASSQVDRGVGELFF
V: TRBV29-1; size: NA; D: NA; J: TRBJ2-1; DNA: TGCAGCGTTGAATTGGAAAGCTCCTACAATGAGCAGTTCTTC; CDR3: CSVELESSYNEQFF
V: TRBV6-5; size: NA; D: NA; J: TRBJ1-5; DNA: TGTGCCAGCACCGTTGTGGGGGGACTCAATCAGCCCCAGCATTTT; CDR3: CASTVVGGLNQPQHF
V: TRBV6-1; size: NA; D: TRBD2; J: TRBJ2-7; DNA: TGTGCCAGCAGTGAACCGGGACTAGCGGGCACTAGCTCCTACGAGCAGTACTTC; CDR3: CASSEPGLAGTSSYEQYF
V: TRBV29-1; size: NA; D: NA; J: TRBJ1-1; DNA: TGCAGCGTTGGTGAGGATGCGGACACTGAAGCTTTCTTT; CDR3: CSVGEDADTEAFF
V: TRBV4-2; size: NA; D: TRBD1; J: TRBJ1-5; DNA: TGTGCCAGCAGCCAAGATGTAGGACAGGGCAATCAGCCCCAGCATTTT; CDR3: CASSQDVGQGNQPQHF
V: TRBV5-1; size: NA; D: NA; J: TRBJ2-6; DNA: TGCGCCAGCAGCGAGAGGTCTGGGGCCAACGTCCTGACTTTC; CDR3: CASSERSGANVLTF
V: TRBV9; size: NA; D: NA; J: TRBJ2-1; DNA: TGTGCCAGCAGCGGGGACGTTTCCTACAATGAGCAGTTCTTC; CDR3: CASSGDVSYNEQFF
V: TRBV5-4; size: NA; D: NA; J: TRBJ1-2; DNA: TGTGCCAGCAGCTTAGATAGGGGATTGGGCTATGGCTACACCTTC; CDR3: CASSLDRGLGYGYTF
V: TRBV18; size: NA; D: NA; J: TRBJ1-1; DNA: TGTGCCAGCTCACCAGAGTTCAGGGACACTGAAGCTTTCTTT; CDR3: CASSPEFRDTEAFF
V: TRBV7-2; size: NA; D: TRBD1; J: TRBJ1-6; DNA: TGTGCCAGCAGCGAGACAGGGGATCTGGCCTCCTATAATTCACCCCTCCACTTT; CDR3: CASSETGDLASYNSPLHF
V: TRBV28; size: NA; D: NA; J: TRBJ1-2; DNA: TGTGCCAGCAGGACGGCGGGGGCGGGAGGGTATGGCTACACCTTC; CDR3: CASRTAGAGGYGYTF
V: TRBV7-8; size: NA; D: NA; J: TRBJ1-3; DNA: TGTGCCAGCAGCCCGGGCCCACAGGGATTTGGAAACACCATATATTTT; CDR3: CASSPGPQGFGNTIYF
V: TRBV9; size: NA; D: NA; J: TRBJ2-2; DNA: TGTGCCAGCAGCGTAGGCTCCGGCCCGGTGACCGGGGAGCTGTTTTTT; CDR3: CASSVGSGPVTGELFF
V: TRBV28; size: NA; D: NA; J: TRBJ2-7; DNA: TGTGCCAGCAGTCCCACAGGGGCGGGGGAGCAGTACTTC; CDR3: CASSPTGAGEQYF
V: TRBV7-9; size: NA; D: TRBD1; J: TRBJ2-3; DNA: TGTGCCACCGGGACAGCAAGCCTAGGCACAGATACGCAGTATTTT; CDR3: CATGTASLGTDTQYF
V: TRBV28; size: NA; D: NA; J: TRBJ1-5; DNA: TGTGCCAGCAGCCCCAGGACAGCACTTCAGCCCCAGCATTTT; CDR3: CASSPRTALQPQHF
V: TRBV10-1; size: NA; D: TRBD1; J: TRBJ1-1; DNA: TGCGCCAGCAGTGGTGGGACAGGGAACACTGAAGCTTTCTTT; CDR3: CASSGGTGNTEAFF
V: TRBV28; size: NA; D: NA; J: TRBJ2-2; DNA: TGTGCCAGCAGGGGGTTAATTTTCGGGGAGCTGTTTTTT; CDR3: CASRGLIFGELFF
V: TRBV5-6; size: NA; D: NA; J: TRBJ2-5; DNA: TGTGCCAGCACATTCCTTCAGGGATCAGAGACCCAGTACTTC; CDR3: CASTFLQGSETQYF
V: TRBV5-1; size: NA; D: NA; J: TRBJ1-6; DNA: TGCGCCAGCAGCAGGGACGGAAATTCACCCCTCCACTTT; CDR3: CASSRDGNSPLHF
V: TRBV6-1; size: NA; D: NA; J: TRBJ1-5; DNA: TGTGCCAGCAGTGAAGGGTCGAGCAATCAGCCCCAGCATTTT; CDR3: CASSEGSSNQPQHF
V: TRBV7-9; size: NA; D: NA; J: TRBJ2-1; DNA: TGTGCCAGCAGCTTAGCGAGTGAGCAGTTCTTC; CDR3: CASSLASEQFF
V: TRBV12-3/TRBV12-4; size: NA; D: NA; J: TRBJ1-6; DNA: TGTGCCAGCAGTTTGGACCAATATTCACCCCTCCACTTT; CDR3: CASSLDQYSPLHF
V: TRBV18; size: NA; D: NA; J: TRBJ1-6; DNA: TGTGCCAGCTCACAATATAATTCACCCCTCCACTTT; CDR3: CASSQYNSPLHF
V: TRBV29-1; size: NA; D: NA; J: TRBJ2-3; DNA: TGCAGCGTTGAGACAGAAAACACAGATACGCAGTATTTT; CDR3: CSVETENTDTQYF
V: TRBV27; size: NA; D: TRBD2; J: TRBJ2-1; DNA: TGTGCCAGCAGTTTACTAGCGGGAGGGTACAATGAGCAGTTCTTC; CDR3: CASSLLAGGYNEQFF
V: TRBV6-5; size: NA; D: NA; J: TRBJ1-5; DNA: TGTGCCAGCAGTTACAGGGCAGGTGTATATCAGCCCCAGCATTTT; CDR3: CASSYRAGVYQPQHF
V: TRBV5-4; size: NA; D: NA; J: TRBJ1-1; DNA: TGTGCCAGCAGCTTGTCCCGAGGCTCAATTATGAACACTGAAGCTTTCTTT; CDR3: CASSLSRGSIMNTEAFF
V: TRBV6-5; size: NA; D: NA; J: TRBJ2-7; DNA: TGTGCCAGCAGTTACCTAAAAATCGGGCACACCTACGAGCAGTACTTC; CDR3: CASSYLKIGHTYEQYF
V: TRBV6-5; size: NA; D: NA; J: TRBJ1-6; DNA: TGTGCCAGCAGTTACTCCGGGAGCCAGAATTCACCCCTCCACTTT; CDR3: CASSYSGSQNSPLHF
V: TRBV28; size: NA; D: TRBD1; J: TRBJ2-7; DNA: TGTGCCAGCGAACCGGGACAGGGCTACGAGCAGTACTTC; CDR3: CASEPGQGYEQYF
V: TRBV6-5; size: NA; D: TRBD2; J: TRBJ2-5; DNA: TGTGCCAGCAGCCCCTCGGCGGGGGGCCTGGAGACCCAGTACTTC; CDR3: CASSPSAGGLETQYF
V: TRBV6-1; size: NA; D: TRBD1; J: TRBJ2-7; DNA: TGTGCCAGCAGTGAAGCGGGACAGGTTTACGAGCAGTACTTC; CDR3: CASSEAGQVYEQYF
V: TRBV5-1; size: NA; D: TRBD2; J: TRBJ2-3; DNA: TGCGCCAGCAGCTTATGGAGGGAGGGGAGCACAGATACGCAGTATTTT; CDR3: CASSLWREGSTDTQYF
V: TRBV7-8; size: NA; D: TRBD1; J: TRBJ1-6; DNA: TGTGCCAGCAGCTTAGCGGGAAGGACAGGGAGCTCCTATAATTCACCCCTCCACTTT; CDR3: CASSLAGRTGSSYNSPLHF
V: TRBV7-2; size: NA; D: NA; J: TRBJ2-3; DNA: TGTGCCAGCAGCTTCACTATGACGGATACGCAGTATTTT; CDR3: CASSFTMTDTQYF
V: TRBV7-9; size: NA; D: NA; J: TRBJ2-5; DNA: TGTGCCAGCAGCAAGAGTCTGGGAGAGACCCAGTACTTC; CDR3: CASSKSLGETQYF
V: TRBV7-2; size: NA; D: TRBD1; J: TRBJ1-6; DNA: TGTGCCAGCAGCCCAGGGACAGGGGGAGGTTCACCCCTCCACTTT; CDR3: CASSPGTGGGSPLHF
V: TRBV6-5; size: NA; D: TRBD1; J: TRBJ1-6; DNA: TGTGCCAGCAGTCTACGACAGGGTGATTCACCCCTCCACTTT; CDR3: CASSLRQGDSPLHF
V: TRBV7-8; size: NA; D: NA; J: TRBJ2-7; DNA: TGTGCCAGCAGCTTATCCCAGGGGCGGGAGCCCTACGAGCAGTACTTC; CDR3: CASSLSQGREPYEQYF
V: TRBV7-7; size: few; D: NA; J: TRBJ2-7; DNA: TGTGCTAGCAGCTCCGATGGGGAGGGGGACAAGTCCTACGAGCAGTACTTC; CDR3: CASSSDGEGDKSYEQYF
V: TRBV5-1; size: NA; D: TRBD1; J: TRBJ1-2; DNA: TGCGCCAGCAGCCCGGGACAGGGAGGCGGCTACACCTTC; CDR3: CASSPGQGGGYTF
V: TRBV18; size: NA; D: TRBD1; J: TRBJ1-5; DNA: TGTGCCAGCTCCCAGGACAGGGTTCAGCCCCAGCATTTT; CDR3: CASSQDRVQPQHF
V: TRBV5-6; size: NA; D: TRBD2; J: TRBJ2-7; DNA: TGTGCCGCCGGTAGCGGGAGCTCCTACGAGCAGTACTTC; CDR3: CAAGSGSSYEQYF
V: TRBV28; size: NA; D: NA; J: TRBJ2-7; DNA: TGTGCCAGCAGTTGGTCGGACGAGCAGTACTTC; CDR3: CASSWSDEQYF
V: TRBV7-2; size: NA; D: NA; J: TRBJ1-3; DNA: TGTGCCAGCAGCTTAGTTGTGGACCCAAGAAACACCATATATTTT; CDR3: CASSLVVDPRNTIYF
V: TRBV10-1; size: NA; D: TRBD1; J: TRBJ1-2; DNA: TGCGCCAGCAGTGCATATCAGGGGGCATATGGCTACACCTTC; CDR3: CASSAYQGAYGYTF
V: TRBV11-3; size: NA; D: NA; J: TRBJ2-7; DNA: TGTGCCAGCAGCTTATTCTCGGGAAGCTCCTACGAGCAGTACTTC; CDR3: CASSLFSGSSYEQYF
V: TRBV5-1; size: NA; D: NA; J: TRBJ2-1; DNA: TGCGCCAGCAGCTTGGGCGGGATACCCTACAATGAGCAGTTCTTC; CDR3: CASSLGGIPYNEQFF
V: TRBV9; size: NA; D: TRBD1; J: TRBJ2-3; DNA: TGTGCCAGCAGCGTAGGAGGTCGGCAGGGGGTTCGCAGAGATACGCAGTATTTT; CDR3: CASSVGGRQGVRRDTQYF
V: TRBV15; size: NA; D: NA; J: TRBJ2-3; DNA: TGTGCCACCAGCAGAGATGGGCAACAGCCCGCACGGGATACGCAGTATTTT; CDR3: CATSRDGQQPARDTQYF
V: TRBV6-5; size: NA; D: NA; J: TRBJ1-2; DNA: TGTGCCAGCAGTTACGATGGGACCGCGGACTATGGCTACACCTTC; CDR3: CASSYDGTADYGYTF
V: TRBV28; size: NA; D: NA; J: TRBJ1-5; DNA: TGTGCCAGCAGGTGGGGAGGCCTTAGCAATCAGCCCCAGCATTTT; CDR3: CASRWGGLSNQPQHF
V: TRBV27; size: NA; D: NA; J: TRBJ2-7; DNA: TGTGCCAGCAAATTGGACCCCGAATTCGGCGAGCAGTACTTC; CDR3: CASKLDPEFGEQYF
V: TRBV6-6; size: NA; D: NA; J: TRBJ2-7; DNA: TGTGCCAGCAGTTATACTAGGACTTCCTACGAGCAGTACTTC; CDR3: CASSYTRTSYEQYF